This T cell receptor beta chain was retrieved from a study of cytomegalovirus exposure and HLA in healthy donors. This CDR3 contains 15 residues. Trimming left V 4 bases short and J 2 bases short, with 14 bases between. CDR1 is SNHLY, CDR2 FYNNEI, per germline. This clone was seen more than once but under ten times. As yet, its antigen is unknown. Study-wide results and limits: Fewer N-insertions (relative to the approximately 700-donor mean) were reportedly seen in an Asian-associated ancestry cluster in a later analysis. The study carried out a later analysis of TCR beta sequences. It associated 15,000 to 20,000 of them with specific HLA alleles at a false discovery rate of 0.05.

Primers: 60 Vbeta forward and 13 Jbeta reverse. The protocol was immunoSEQ multiplex PCR, while the TCRdb copy is restricted to in-frame clones and leaves out a portion. The data hold about 190,000 clones, with roughly 77% observed a single time. The TCR originated in a man aged 25-45 years in good health and CMV-seropositive. The chain joins TRBV2 to TRBJ2-5; unclear D gene. Specimen: PBMCs. The CDR3 coding sequence is TGTGCCAGCAGTGCTGACAAAATTAGACAAGAGACCCAGTACTTC. Its translation: CASSADKIRQETQYF.